The clone carrying this T cell receptor (beta chain) has a handful of counts. The antigen remains unidentified. Expressed TCRB transcripts were sequenced after all isolated RNA was converted to cDNA. Assay used: immunoSEQ multiplex PCR; TCRdb lists only in-frame clones, some missing. The table has around 170,000 clones, roughly 10% seen once. This specimen comes from a study of beta chain features in type 1 diabetes. Study-level points and caveats: Type 1 diabetes patients showed a moderate but significant shortening of TCRB CDR3s in all four CD4+ subsets.

This CDR3 is 13 amino acids long. CDR1 and CDR2 (germline): SGHNT, YYREEE (reference sequence). The ends lost 4 bases at V and 5 bases at J; junction bases unmatched: 4. Sequencing was done on a sample of central memory CD4+ T cells from blood. This sequence was found in a woman aged 30 to 39 with type 1 diabetes. The rearrangement uses TRBV5-4 and TRBJ2-5; 8 nucleotides agree with TRBD1. This chain's CDR3 is CASSPDRVETQYF. The DNA of the CDR3 is TGTGCCAGCAGCCCGGACAGGGTTGAGACCCAGTACTTC.